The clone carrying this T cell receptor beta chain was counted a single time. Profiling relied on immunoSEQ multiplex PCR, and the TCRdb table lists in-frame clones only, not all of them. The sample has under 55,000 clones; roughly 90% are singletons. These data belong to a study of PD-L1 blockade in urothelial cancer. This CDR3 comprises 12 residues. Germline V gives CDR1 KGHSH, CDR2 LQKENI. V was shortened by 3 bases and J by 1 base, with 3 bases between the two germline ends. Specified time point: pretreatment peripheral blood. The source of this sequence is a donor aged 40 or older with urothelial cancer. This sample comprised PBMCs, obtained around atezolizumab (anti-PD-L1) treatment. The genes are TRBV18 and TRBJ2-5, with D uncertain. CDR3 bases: TGTGCCAGCTCACCCGGCCAAGAGACCCAGTACTTC. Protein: CASSPGQETQYF.